Below, 9 T cell receptor beta chains from the same sample are listed, as sequenced in a study of blood T cell repertoires in COVID-19. The repertoire was sequenced with immunoSEQ multiplex PCR; TCRdb's copy has only in-frame clones and lacks some. The sample has roughly 320,000 clones, about 87% seen once. Specimen: peripheral blood. These receptors originate from a man between 65 and 85 years old with acute or convalescent COVID-19.

V is TRBV6-5 and J is TRBJ1-2, with D unresolved. Trimming took off 3 bases at V and 8 bases at J, with 13 bases between the two ends. The CDR3 is made up of 13 amino acids. Germline V gene sequence: CDR1 MNHEY, CDR2 SVGAGI. This chain's CDR3 is CASSYYGNGGYTF. Written as DNA, the CDR3 is TGTGCCAGCAGTTATTACGGGAACGGGGGCTACACCTTC.

The rearrangement links TRBV15 to TRBJ2-1; 9 positions match TRBD1. Per germline, CDR1 LNHNV and CDR2 YYDKDF (reference sequence). The CDR3 covers 16 residues. The V gene end was trimmed by 0 bases and the J gene end by 2 bases; junction bases not matched to a gene: 2. DNA of the CDR3: TGTGCCACCAGCAGAGATAGGGACAGGGCCTACAATGAGCAGTTCTTC. Translating it yields CATSRDRDRAYNEQFF.

The gene calls are TRBV4-3 and TRBJ2-2, with TRBD1 matching over 9 bases. Germline CDR1 LGHNA, CDR2 YSLEER. V shed 3 bases, J shed 5 bases, and the junction held 4 bases outside the gene matches. This CDR3 has 15 residues. CDR3 DNA sequence: TGCGCCAGCAGCCACCGGACAGGGGATACCGGGGAGCTGTTTTTT. Its protein product is CASSHRTGDTGELFF.

J is TRBJ2-1 and V is TRBV28, with 11 bases fitting TRBD2. The CDR3 length is 17 residues. V lost 6 bases to trimming and J lost 5 bases; unmatched junction nucleotides: 12. From germline, CDR1 is MDHEN and CDR2 SYDVKM. CDR3 DNA sequence: TGTGCCAGCAGGGGGAATATAGCGGGAGGGCCTCACAATGAGCAGTTCTTC. Residues: CASRGNIAGGPHNEQFF.

The chain uses TRBV5-6 and TRBJ1-2; 8 nucleotides agree with TRBD1. Germline lookup yields CDR1 SGHDT and CDR2 YYEEEE. CDR3 size: 15 residues. V lost 4 bases to trimming and J lost 4 bases; unmatched junction nucleotides: 9. CDR3 sequence (DNA): TGTGCCAGCAGCGCCGTTCAGGGGGCGGTCTATGGCTACACCTTC. This translates into CASSAVQGAVYGYTF.

The gene calls are TRBV29-1 and TRBJ2-2; 9 bases are shared with TRBD2. V was pared by 3 bases and J by 4 bases, with 6 bases of the junction left unmatched. The CDR3 has 15 residues. Germline V CDR1 and CDR2: SQVTM, ANQGSEA. The CDR3 nucleotides read TGCAGCGTTGATAGGCGGGAGGGTAGCACCGGGGAGCTGTTTTTT. Its translation: CSVDRREGSTGELFF.

This rearrangement joins TRBV10-3 to TRBJ2-7; 11 bases line up with TRBD1. The length of the CDR3 is 15 residues. Germline assignment: CDR1 ENHRY and CDR2 SYGVKD. The V segment lost 3 bases and the J segment 3 bases; nucleotides outside the gene matches: 4. CDR3 region: CAISDGTGGGYEQYF. As DNA, the CDR3 is TGTGCCATCAGTGACGGGACAGGGGGTGGCTACGAGCAGTACTTC.

The chain recombines TRBV4-3 with TRBJ2-3; 9 bases align to TRBD2. Germline V gene sequence: CDR1 LGHNA, CDR2 YSLEER. V was clipped by 4 bases and J by 4 bases; unmatched bases: 18. This CDR3 is built from 19 residues. The CDR3 spells CASSLGLAGNGFLADTQYF. The CDR3 DNA reads TGCGCCAGCAGCCTGGGGCTAGCGGGGAATGGGTTTTTGGCAGATACGCAGTATTTT.

V usage is TRBV7-2 and J usage is TRBJ2-3; 7 nucleotides agree with TRBD2. With V trimmed by 4 bases and J by 4 bases, 8 bases remained unmatched. Germline-derived CDR1 and CDR2 are SGHTA and FQGNSA. The CDR3 is 15 residues long. The CDR3 DNA is TGTGCCAGCAGCTATATAGCGGGCCGGGCAGATACGCAGTATTTT. Translation gives CASSYIAGRADTQYF.